These T cell receptor beta chains were read from a single sample in a study of blood T cells in healthy people across ages. Via MiXCR, TCRdb re-called the 5' RACE reads, giving one row per CDR3 protein. The sample consists of some 1 million distinct CDR3 sequences, 40% to 55% of them appearing once. Sequenced input: blood. The receptors were sampled from a woman aged 55-75 years in good health. The CDR3 runs from the conserved cysteine through the conserved F or W. D genes are given only for firm matches. Only part of the rows carry a size: once, few, many, or a class if the clone is expanded.

TRBJ2-1 | - | TRBV7-2 | few | TGTGCCAGCAGACAGGACTCCCTAAAGCAGTTCTTC | CASRQDSLKQFF
TRBJ2-3 | - | TRBV20-1 | - | TGCAGTGCTACGAGGGGCACAGATACGCAGTATTTT | CSATRGTDTQYF
TRBJ2-1 | - | TRBV10-3 | - | TGTGCCTCTGCGTTGATACCAGGGGGGACGGGCAATGAGCAGTTCTTC | CASALIPGGTGNEQFF
TRBJ1-2 | - | TRBV11-2 | - | TGTGCCAGCAGCTCGCCGGAGGGGGAATATGGCTACACCTTC | CASSSPEGEYGYTF
TRBJ2-5 | - | TRBV12-3/TRBV12-4 | - | TGTGCCAGCAGTTTTTCGGACCGGGAGACCCAGTACTTC | CASSFSDRETQYF
TRBJ2-3 | - | TRBV12-3/TRBV12-4 | - | TGTGCCAGCAGCTCCGGGACGCACTTCACAGATACGCAGTATTTT | CASSSGTHFTDTQYF
TRBJ2-7 | - | TRBV28 | few | TGTGCCAGCACCTTCCCAGGGGCGGGCTACGAGCAGTACTTC | CASTFPGAGYEQYF
TRBJ2-7 | TRBD2 | TRBV20-1 | few | TGCAGTGCTAGACGGGACTACTGGGGCTCCTACGAGCAGTACTTC | CSARRDYWGSYEQYF
TRBJ2-6 | - | TRBV12-3/TRBV12-4 | - | TGTGCCAGCAGTTTTGGGGGGCTAGGGGCCAACGTCCTGACTTTC | CASSFGGLGANVLTF
TRBJ2-3 | - | TRBV6-1 | - | TGTGCCAGCCGGTGGGGGCCCACAGATACGCAGTATTTT | CASRWGPTDTQYF
TRBJ2-1 | TRBD2 | TRBV10-3 | - | TGTGCCATCAATCCTAGCGGGAGCTACAATGAGCAGTTCTTC | CAINPSGSYNEQFF
TRBJ1-2 | - | TRBV10-3 | - | TGTGCCATCAGTGACGGATTCTATGGCTACACCTTC | CAISDGFYGYTF
TRBJ2-7 | - | TRBV12-3/TRBV12-4 | - | TGTGCCAGCAGTGCCCCGACAGCGCTTCGAATCGGAGAGCAGTACTTC | CASSAPTALRIGEQYF
TRBJ2-5 | TRBD1 | TRBV18 | - | TGTGCCAGCTCACCGGTCGGGACAGAACAAGAGACCCAGTACTTC | CASSPVGTEQETQYF
TRBJ2-1 | TRBD2 | TRBV29-1 | few | TGCAGCGTCCCGATATGGGAGGGAAACAATGAGCAGTTCTTC | CSVPIWEGNNEQFF
TRBJ2-5 | - | TRBV7-2 | - | TGTGCCAGCAGCTTACGAAACAACAGAGCTCTTTTGGCCCAGTACTTC | CASSLRNNRALLAQYF
TRBJ2-2 | TRBD1 | TRBV10-3 | - | TGTGCCACCGGGACAGGGGCGAACACCGGGGAGCTGTTTTTT | CATGTGANTGELFF
TRBJ2-5 | - | TRBV20-1 | few | TGCAGTGGGAGCTGGGGAACTGGGGAGACCCAGTACTTC | CSGSWGTGETQYF
TRBJ2-1 | TRBD2 | TRBV6-1 | - | TGTGCCAGCAGTGGATGGACTAGCGGGAGAGAGGGGGTGACGGATGAGCAGTTCTTC | CASSGWTSGREGVTDEQFF
TRBJ2-2 | - | TRBV6-5 | few | TGTGCCAGCAGTTACTCGAACCGACTACTCCCCGGGGAGCTGTTTTTT | CASSYSNRLLPGELFF
TRBJ2-7 | TRBD1 | TRBV5-1 | - | TGCGCCAGCAGAAGGGGGGACAGGGGCGAGCAGTACTTC | CASRRGDRGEQYF
TRBJ2-1 | TRBD2 | TRBV5-1 | - | TGCGCCAGCAGCTTGGATCAGGGAGGGGATGAGCAGTTCTTC | CASSLDQGGDEQFF
TRBJ2-1 | - | TRBV30 | once | TGTGCCTGGAGTGGGTCCGACGGGGAGCAGTTCTTC | CAWSGSDGEQFF
TRBJ2-3 | - | TRBV28 | few | TGTGCCACTCCCCGAAGGATCTCCGTGACATTTAGAAACACAGATACGCAGTATTTT | CATPRRISVTFRNTDTQYF
TRBJ1-1 | - | TRBV2 | - | TGTGCCAGCAGTGAAGAGCAGGCCATGAACACTGAAGCTTTCTTT | CASSEEQAMNTEAFF
TRBJ2-1 | TRBD2 | TRBV7-9 | few | TGTGCCGGCAGCCCACCGACTAGCGGGAGAACTGACAATGAGCAGTTCTTC | CAGSPPTSGRTDNEQFF
TRBJ1-4 | - | TRBV2 | - | TGTGCCAGCAGTGGGCCTACCGAGGGGGAAAAACTGTTTTTT | CASSGPTEGEKLFF
TRBJ2-3 | - | TRBV5-1 | - | TGCGCCAGCAGCAGCCTATTTACAGATACGCAGTATTTT | CASSSLFTDTQYF
TRBJ2-3 | TRBD2 | TRBV4-1 | - | TGCGCCAGCAGCCAAGGCCCGACTAGCGGGGCCACAGATACGCGGTATTTT | CASSQGPTSGATDTRYF